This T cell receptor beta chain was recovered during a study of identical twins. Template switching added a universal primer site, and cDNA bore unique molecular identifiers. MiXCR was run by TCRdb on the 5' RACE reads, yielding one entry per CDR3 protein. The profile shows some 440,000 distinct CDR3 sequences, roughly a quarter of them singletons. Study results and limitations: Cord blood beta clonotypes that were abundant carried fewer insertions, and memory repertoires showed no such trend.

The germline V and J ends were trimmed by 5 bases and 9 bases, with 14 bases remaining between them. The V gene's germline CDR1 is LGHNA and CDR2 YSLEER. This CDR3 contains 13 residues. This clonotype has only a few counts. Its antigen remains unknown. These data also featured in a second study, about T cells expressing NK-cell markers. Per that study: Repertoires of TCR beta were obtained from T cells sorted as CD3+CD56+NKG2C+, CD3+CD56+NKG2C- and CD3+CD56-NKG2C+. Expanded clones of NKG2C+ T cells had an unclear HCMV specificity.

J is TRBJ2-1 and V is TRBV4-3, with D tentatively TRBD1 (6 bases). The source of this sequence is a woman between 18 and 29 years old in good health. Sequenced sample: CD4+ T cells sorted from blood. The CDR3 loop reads CASSKPQGTEQFF. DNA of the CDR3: TGCGCCAGCAGCAAACCGCAGGGGACTGAGCAGTTCTTC.